This T cell receptor beta chain was identified during a study of cytomegalovirus exposure and HLA in healthy donors. Study conclusions and caveats: Immune exposure information available was restricted to CMV serostatus. In a later analysis, the majority of CMV-associated beta chains seemingly showed HLA restriction.

Use of 60 Vbeta and 13 Jbeta primers characterized the PCR. Profiling relied on immunoSEQ multiplex PCR, and the TCRdb table lists in-frame clones only, not all of them. The table has approximately 210,000 clones, over 75% seen once; the top ten hold less than 2%. In regard to this clone: The antigen remains unidentified.

V was cut by 5 bases and J by 2 bases, with 19 bases left in between. Looked up from germline, CDR1 is MDHEN and CDR2 is SYDVKM. The CDR3 has 16 residues. This clonotype was sampled from a male donor in good health and CMV-seronegative. The source material was PBMCs. V usage is TRBV28 and J usage is TRBJ2-7; D may be TRBD1 (5 bases). The CDR3 DNA reads as TGTGCCAGCAGTCCAACCCTCGGACACCTTACCTACGAGCAGTACTTC. Residues: CASSPTLGHLTYEQYF. Full variable domain (missing parts from reference TRBV28 and TRBJ2-7): DVKVTQSSRYLVKRTGEKVFLECVQDMDHENMFWYRQDPGLGLRLIYFSYDVKMKEKGDIPEGYSVSREKKERFSLILESASTNQTSMYLCASSPTLGHLTYEQYFGPGTRLTVT.